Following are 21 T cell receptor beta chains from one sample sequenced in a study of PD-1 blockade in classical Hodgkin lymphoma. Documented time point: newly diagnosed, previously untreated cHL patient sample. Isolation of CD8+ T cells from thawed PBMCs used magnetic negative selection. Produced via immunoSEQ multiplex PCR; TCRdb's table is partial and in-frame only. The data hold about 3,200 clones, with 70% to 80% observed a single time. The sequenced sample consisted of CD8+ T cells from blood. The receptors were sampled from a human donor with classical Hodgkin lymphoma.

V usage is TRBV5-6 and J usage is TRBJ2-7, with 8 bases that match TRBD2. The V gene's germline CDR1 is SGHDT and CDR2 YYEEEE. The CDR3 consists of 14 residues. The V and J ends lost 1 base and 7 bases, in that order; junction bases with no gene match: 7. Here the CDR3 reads CASSLSVAGNEQYF. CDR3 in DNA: TGTGCCAGCAGCTTGTCGGTAGCGGGAAATGAGCAGTACTTC.

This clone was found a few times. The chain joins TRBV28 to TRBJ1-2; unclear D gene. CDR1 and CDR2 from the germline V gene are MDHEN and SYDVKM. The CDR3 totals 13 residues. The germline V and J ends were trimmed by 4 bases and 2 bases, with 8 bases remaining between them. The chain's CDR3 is CASSYLTNYGYTF. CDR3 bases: TGTGCCAGCAGTTATCTGACCAACTATGGCTACACCTTC.

CDR3 amino acids: CASSTQDRPYEQYF. The CDR3 DNA follows: TGTGCCAGCAGCACCCAGGACAGGCCCTACGAGCAGTACTTC. The chain employs TRBV7-2 and TRBJ2-7; TRBD1 matches 7 bases. V lost 5 bases and J lost 2; bases outside the gene matches: 6. CDR1 and CDR2 (germline): SGHTA, FQGNSA. The CDR3 runs 14 residues.

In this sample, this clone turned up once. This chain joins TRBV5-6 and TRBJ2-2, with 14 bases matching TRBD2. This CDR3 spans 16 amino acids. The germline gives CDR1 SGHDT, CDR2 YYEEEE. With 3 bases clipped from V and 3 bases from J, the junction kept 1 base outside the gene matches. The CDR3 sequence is CASSWGLAGDTGELFF. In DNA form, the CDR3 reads TGTGCCAGCAGCTGGGGACTAGCGGGAGACACCGGGGAGCTGTTTTTT.

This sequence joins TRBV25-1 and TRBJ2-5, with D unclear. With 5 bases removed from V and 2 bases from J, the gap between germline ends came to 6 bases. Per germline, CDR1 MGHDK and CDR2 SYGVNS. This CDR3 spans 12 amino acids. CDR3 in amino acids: CASSSAQETQYF. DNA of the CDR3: TGTGCCAGCAGTTCAGCACAAGAGACCCAGTACTTC.

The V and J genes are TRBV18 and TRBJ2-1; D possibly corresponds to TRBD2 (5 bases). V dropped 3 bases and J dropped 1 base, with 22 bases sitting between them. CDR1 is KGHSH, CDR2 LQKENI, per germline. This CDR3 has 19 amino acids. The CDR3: CASSPTRGKELVSYNEQFF. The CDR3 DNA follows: TGTGCCAGCTCACCGACGCGAGGGAAGGAGTTAGTTTCCTACAATGAGCAGTTCTTC.

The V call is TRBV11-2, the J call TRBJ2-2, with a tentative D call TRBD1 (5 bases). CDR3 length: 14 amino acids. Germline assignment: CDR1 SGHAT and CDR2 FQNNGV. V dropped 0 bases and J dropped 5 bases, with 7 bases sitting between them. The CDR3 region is CASSLDKGTGELFF. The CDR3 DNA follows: TGTGCCAGCAGCTTAGATAAGGGGACCGGGGAGCTGTTTTTT.

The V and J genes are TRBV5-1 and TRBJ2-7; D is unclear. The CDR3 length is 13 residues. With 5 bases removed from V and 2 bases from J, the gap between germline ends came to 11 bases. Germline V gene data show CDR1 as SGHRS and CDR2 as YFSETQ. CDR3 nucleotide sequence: TGCGCCAGCAGATCAGAACCCCCCTACGAGCAGTACTTC. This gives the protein CASRSEPPYEQYF.

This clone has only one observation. The CDR3 nucleotides read TGTGCCAGCAGTTTATCCCTTTTACAAGAGACCCAGTACTTC. This gives the protein CASSLSLLQETQYF. J is TRBJ2-5 and V is TRBV28; no reliable D call. From germline, CDR1 is MDHEN and CDR2 SYDVKM. The germline V and J ends were trimmed by 1 base and 2 bases, with 8 bases remaining between them. CDR3 size: 14 residues.

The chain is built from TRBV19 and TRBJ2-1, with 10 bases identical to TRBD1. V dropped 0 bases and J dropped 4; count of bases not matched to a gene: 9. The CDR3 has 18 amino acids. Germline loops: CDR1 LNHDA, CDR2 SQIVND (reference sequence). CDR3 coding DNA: TGTGCCAGTAGTATAGATCGAATAGGACAGGGGGATTACAATGAGCAGTTCTTC. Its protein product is CASSIDRIGQGDYNEQFF.

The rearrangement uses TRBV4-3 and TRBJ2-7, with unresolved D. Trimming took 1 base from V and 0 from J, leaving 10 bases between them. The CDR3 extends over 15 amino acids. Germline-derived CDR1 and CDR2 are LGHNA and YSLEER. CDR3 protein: CASSQVHSSSYEQYF. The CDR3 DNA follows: TGCGCCAGCAGCCAAGTCCACAGTAGCTCCTACGAGCAGTACTTC.

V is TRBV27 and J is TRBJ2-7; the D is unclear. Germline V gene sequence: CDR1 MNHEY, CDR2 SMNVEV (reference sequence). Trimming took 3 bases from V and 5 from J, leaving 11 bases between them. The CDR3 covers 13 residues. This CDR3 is CASSLSLAHEQYF. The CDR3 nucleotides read TGTGCCAGCAGTTTGTCCCTGGCCCACGAGCAGTACTTC.

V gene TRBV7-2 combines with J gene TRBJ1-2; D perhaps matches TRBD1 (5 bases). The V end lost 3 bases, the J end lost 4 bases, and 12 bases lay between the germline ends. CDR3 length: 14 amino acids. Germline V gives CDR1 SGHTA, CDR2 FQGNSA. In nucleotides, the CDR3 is TGTGCCAGCAGCTTGGTTCAGGGAAGCTATGGCTACACCTTC. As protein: CASSLVQGSYGYTF.

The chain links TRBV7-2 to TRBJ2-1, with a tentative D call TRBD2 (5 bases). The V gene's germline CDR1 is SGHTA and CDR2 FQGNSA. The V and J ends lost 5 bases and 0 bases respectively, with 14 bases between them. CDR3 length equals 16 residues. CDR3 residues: CASSPLGGSSYNEQFF. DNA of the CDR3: TGTGCCAGCAGCCCCCTAGGAGGCAGCTCCTACAATGAGCAGTTCTTC. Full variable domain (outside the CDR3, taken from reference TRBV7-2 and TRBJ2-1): GAGVSQSPSNKVTEKGKDVELRCDPISGHTALYWYRQSLGQGLEFLIYFQGNSAPDKSGLPSDRFSAERTGGSVSTLTIQRTQQEDSAVYLCASSPLGGSSYNEQFFGPGTRLTVL.

The CDR3 sequence is CASNYRGSYEQYF. CDR3 nucleotide sequence: TGTGCCAGCAACTACAGGGGCTCCTACGAGCAGTACTTC. The chain employs TRBV28 and TRBJ2-7, with 7 bases that match TRBD1. The CDR3 length is 13 residues. The ends lost 7 bases at V and 0 bases at J; junction bases unmatched: 3. Germline CDR1 reads MDHEN; CDR2 reads SYDVKM.

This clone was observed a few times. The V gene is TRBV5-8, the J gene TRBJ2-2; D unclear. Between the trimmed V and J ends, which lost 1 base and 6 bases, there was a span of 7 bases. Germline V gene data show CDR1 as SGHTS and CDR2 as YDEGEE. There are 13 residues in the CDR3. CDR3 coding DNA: TGTGCCAGCAGCTTGTTTGGGCCCGGGGAGCTGTTTTTT. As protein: CASSLFGPGELFF.

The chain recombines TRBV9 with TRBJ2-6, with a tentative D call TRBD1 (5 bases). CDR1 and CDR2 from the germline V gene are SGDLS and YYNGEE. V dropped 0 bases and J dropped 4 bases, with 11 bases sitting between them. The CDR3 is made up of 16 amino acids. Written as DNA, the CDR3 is TGTGCCAGCAGCGTAGAGACAGTCTCCGGGGCCAACGTCCTGACTTTC. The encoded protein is CASSVETVSGANVLTF.

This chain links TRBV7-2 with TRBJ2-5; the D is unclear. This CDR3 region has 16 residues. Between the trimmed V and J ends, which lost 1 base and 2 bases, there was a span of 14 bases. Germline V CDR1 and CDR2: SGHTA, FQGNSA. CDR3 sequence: CASSLELRAGQETQYF. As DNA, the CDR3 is TGTGCCAGCAGCTTAGAACTTCGCGCTGGACAAGAGACCCAGTACTTC.

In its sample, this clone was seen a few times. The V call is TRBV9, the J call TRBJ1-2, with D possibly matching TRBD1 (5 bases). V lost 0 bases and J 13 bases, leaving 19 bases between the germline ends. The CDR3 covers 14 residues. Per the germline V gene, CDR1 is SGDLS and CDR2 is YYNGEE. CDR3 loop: CASSVDGTDHPGTF. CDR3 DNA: TGTGCCAGCAGCGTAGATGGGACCGACCACCCGGGCACCTTC.

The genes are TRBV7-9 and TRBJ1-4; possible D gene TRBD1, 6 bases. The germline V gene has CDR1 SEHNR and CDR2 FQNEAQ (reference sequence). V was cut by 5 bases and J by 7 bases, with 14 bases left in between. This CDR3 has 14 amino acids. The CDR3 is CASSRAGTIEKLFF. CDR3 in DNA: TGTGCCAGCAGCCGGGCCGGGACAATTGAAAAACTGTTTTTT.

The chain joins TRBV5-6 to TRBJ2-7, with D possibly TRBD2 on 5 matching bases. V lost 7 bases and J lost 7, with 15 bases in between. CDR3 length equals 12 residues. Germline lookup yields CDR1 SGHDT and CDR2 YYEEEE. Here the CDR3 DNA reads TGTGCCAGCGCGAGGGCGTCTAGGGAGCAGTACTTC. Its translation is CASARASREQYF.